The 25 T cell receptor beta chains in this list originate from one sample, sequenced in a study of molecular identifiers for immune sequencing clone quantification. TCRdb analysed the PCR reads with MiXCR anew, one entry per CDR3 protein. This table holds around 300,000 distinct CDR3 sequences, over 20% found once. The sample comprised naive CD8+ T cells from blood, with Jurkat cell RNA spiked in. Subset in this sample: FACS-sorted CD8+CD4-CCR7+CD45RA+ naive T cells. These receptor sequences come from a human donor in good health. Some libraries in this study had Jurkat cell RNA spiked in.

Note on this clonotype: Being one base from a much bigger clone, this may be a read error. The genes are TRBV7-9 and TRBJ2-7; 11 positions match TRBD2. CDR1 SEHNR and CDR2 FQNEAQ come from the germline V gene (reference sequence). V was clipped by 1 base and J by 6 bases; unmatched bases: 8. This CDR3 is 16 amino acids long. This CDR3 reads CASSLGCSGLAAEQYF. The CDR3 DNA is TGTGCCAGCAGCTTAGGGTGTTCGGGACTAGCGGCCGAGCAGTACTTC.

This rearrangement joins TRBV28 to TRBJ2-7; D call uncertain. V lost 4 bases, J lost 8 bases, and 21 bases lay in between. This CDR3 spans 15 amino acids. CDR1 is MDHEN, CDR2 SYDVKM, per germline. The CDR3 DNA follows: TGTGCCAGCAGTTCCCCCTCGGATGCTTTTTACCAGCAGTACTTC. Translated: CASSSPSDAFYQQYF. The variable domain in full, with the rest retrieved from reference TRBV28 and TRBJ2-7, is DVKVTQSSRYLVKRTGEKVFLECVQDMDHENMFWYRQDPGLGLRLIYFSYDVKMKEKGDIPEGYSVSREKKERFSLILESASTNQTSMYLCASSSPSDAFYQQYFGPGTRLTVT.

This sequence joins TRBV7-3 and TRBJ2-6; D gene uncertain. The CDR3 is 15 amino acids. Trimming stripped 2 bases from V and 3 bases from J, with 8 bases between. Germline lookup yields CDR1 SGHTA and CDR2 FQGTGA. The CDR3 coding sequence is TGTGCCAGCAGCTTAGGAGCTTTTGGGGCCAACGTCCTGACTTTC. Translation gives CASSLGAFGANVLTF.

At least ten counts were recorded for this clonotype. CDR3 sequence: CASSQDQRPNTEAFF. The CDR3 DNA follows: TGCGCCAGCAGCCAAGATCAGAGACCGAACACTGAAGCTTTCTTT. V and J are TRBV4-3 and TRBJ1-1; D gene unclear. The CDR3 covers 15 residues. V lost 0 bases and J lost 1, with 9 bases in between. Germline V gene data show CDR1 as LGHNA and CDR2 as YSLEER.

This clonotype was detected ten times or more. CDR3 in amino acids: CSAVRDYEQYF. For the CDR3, the DNA is TGCAGTGCTGTCAGAGATTACGAGCAGTACTTC. V gene TRBV20-1 combines with J gene TRBJ2-7, with D uncertain. Trimming cost V 5 bases and J 4 bases, with 9 bases left between them. CDR1 and CDR2 (germline): DFQATT, SNEGSKA (reference sequence). This CDR3 is 11 amino acids long.

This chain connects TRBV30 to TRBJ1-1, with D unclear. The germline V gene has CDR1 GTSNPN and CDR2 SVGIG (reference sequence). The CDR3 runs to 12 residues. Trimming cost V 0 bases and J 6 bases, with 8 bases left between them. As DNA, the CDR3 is TGTGCCTGGAGTGTAATCCACTCTGAAGCTTTCTTT. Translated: CAWSVIHSEAFF. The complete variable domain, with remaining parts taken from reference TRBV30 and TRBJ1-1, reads SQTIHQWPATLVQPVGSPLSLECTVEGTSNPNLYWYRQAAGRGLQLLFYSVGIGQISSEVPQNLSASRPQDRQFILSSKKLLLSDSGFYLCAWSVIHSEAFFGQGTRLTVV.

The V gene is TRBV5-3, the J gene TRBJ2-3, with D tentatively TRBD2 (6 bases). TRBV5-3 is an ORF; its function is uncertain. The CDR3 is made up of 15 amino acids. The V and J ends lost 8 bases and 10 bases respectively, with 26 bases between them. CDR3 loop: CASSPNPDYQVAQYF. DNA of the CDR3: TGTGCCAGCAGCCCTAACCCGGACTATCAGGTTGCGCAGTATTTT.

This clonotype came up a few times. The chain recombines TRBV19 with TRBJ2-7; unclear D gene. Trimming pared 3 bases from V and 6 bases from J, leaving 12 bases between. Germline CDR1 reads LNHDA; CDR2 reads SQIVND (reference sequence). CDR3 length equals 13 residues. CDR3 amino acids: CASSMAGWGEQYF. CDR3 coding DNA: TGTGCCAGTAGTATGGCTGGATGGGGCGAGCAGTACTTC.

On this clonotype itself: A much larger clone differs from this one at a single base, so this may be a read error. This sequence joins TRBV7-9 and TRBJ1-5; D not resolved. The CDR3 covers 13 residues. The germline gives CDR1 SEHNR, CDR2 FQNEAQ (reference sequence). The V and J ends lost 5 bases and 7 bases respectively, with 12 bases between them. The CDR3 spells CASSQEFAQPQHF. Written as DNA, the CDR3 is TGTGCCAGCAGCCAGGAATTCGCGCAGCCCCAGCATTTT.

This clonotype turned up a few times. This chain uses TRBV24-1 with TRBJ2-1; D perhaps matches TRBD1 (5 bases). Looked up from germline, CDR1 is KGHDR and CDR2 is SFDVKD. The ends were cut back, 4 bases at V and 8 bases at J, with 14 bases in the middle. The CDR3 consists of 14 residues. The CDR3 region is CATSERQGFDEQFF. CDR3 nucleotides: TGTGCCACCAGTGAGAGGCAGGGTTTCGATGAGCAGTTCTTC.

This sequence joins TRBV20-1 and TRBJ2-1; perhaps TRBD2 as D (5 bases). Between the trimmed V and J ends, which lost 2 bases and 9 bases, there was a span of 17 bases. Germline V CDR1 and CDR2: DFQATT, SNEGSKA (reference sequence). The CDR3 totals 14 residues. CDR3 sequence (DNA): TGCAGTGCTAGAACTAGTCATGTCTTGTTTGAGCAGTTCTTC. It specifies CSARTSHVLFEQFF.

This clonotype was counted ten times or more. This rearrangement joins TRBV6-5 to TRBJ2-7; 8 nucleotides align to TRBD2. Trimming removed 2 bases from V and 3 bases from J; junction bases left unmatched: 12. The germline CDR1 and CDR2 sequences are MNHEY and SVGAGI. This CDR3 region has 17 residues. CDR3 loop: CASSYPELAGNDYEQYF. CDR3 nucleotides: TGTGCCAGCAGTTACCCGGAATTAGCGGGAAATGACTACGAGCAGTACTTC.

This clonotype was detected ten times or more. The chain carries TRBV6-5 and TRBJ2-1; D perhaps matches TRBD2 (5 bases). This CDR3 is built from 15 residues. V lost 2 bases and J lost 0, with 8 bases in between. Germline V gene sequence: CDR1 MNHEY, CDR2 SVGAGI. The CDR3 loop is CASSYGGSSYNEQFF. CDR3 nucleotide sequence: TGTGCCAGCAGTTACGGTGGGAGCTCCTACAATGAGCAGTTCTTC.

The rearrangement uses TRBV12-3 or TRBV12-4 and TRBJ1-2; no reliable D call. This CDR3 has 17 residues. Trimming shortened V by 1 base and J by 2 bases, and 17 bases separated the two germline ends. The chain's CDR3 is CASSLDVGHSQNYGYTF. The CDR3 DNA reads TGTGCCAGCAGTTTAGACGTCGGGCACAGTCAAAACTATGGCTACACCTTC.

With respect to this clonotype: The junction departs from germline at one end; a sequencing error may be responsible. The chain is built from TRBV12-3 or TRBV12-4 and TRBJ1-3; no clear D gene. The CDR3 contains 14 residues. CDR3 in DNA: TGTGCCAGCAGCCCGGGAATCTCTGGAAACGCCATATATTTT. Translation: CASSPGISGNAIYF.

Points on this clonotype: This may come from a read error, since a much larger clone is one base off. In nucleotides, the CDR3 is TGTGCCAGCAGTGGACCCCGGACAGGCTCCTACGAGCAGTCCTTC. It yields the protein CASSGPRTGSYEQSF. This sequence joins TRBV25-1 and TRBJ2-7; TRBD1 agrees at 7 bases. In germline, CDR1 is MGHDK, CDR2 SYGVNS. CDR3 length equals 15 residues.

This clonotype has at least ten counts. The chain's CDR3 is CASSLATNTEAFF. Written as DNA, the CDR3 is TGTGCCAGCAGCTTAGCCACGAACACTGAAGCTTTCTTT. The gene calls are TRBV7-9 and TRBJ1-1; no reliable D call. V lost 0 bases to trimming and J lost 1 base, with 3 bases between them. This CDR3 comprises 13 residues. The germline CDR1 and CDR2 sequences are SEHNR and FQNEAQ (reference sequence). The full variable domain, rest sourced from reference TRBV7-9 and TRBJ1-1, is DTGVSQNPRHKITKRGQNVTFRCDPISEHNRLYWYRQTLGQGPEFLTYFQNEAQLEKSRLLSDRFSAERPKGSFSTLEIQRTEQGDSAMYLCASSLATNTEAFFGQGTRLTVV.

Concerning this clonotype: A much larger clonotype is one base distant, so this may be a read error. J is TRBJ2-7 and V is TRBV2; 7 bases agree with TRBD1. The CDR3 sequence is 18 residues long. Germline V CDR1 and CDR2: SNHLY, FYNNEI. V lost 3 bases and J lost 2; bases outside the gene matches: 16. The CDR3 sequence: CASSEVPGQLSLTYEQYF. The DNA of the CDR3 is TGTGCCAGCAGTGAGGTCCCGGGACAGCTAAGTTTGACCTACGAGCAGTACTTC.

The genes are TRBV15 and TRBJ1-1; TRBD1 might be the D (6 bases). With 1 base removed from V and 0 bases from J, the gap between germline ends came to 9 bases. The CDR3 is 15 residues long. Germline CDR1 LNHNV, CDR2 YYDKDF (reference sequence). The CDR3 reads CATSRAGDMNTEAFF. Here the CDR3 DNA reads TGTGCCACCAGCAGAGCTGGGGACATGAACACTGAAGCTTTCTTT.

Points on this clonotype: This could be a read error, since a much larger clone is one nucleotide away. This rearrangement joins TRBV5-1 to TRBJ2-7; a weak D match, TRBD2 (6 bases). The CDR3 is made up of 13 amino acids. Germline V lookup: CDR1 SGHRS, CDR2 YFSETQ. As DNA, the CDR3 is TGCGCCGGCAGCCCCGGTTTAGCGGACGAGCAGTACTTC. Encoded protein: CAGSPGLADEQYF.

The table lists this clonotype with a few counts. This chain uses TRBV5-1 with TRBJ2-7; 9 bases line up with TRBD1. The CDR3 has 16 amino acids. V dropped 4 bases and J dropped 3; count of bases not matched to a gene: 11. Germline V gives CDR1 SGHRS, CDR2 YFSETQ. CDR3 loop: CASSQAGTGHNYEQYF. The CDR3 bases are TGCGCCAGCAGCCAAGCCGGGACAGGGCATAACTACGAGCAGTACTTC.

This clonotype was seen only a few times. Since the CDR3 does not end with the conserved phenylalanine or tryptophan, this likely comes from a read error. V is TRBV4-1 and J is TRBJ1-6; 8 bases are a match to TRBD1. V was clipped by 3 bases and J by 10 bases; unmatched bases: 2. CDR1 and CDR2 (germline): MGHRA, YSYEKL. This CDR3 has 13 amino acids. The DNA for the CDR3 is TGCGCCAGCAGCCAGGACAGGGAATCACCCCTCCACATT. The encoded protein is CASSQDRESPLHI.

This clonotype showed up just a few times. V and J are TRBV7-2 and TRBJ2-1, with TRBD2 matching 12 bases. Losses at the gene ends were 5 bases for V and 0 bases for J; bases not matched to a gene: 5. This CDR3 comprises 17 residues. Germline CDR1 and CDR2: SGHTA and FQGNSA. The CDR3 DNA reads TGTGCCAGCAGCCCCGGACTAGCGGGGAGCTCCTACAATGAGCAGTTCTTC. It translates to CASSPGLAGSSYNEQFF.

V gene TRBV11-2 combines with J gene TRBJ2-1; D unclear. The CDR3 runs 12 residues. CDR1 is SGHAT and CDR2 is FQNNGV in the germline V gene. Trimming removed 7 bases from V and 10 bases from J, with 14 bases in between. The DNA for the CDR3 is TGTGCCAGCACCTCTGGTTTTGGAGAGCAGTTCTTC. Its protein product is CASTSGFGEQFF.

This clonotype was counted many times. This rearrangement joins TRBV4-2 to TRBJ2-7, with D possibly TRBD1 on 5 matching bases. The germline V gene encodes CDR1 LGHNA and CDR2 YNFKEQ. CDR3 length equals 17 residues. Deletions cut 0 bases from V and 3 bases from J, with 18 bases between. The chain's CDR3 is CASSQEAIGEADYEQYF. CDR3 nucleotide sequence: TGTGCCAGCAGCCAAGAAGCTATAGGGGAAGCAGACTACGAGCAGTACTTC.